This T cell receptor (beta chain) derives from a study of memory CD4+ T cells and cytomegalovirus serostatus. Study context: Donors were healthy Belgian adults, 10 or so CMV seropositive and 20 to 25 seronegative.

Losses at the gene ends were 6 bases for V and 2 bases for J; bases not matched to a gene: 6. The CDR3 extends over 15 amino acids. The germline gives CDR1 WSHSY, CDR2 SAAADI. About this clone itself: Its antigen remains unknown.

Points from the study as a whole: Median bootstrapped AUC for CMV status was about 0.95 originally, around 0.91 US-trained.

Per the original data handling: Out-of-frame sequences were removed, leaving 2,000,000 or so distinct TCRbeta sequences. TCRdb keeps only in-frame clones here, not all; method: immunoSEQ multiplex PCR. The V and J calls and clone size come from that table; D and trimming were worked out from the DNA. Of 40,000 to 55,000 clones in the sample, about 70% are singletons; the top ten hold roughly 1.2%. Single viable CD3+CD4+CD8-CD45RO+ cells were sorted as the memory CD4+ T cells. The receptor was derived from an adult in good health and CMV-seropositive. The V call is TRBV10-2, the J call TRBJ1-3; 8 bases match TRBD1. Sequencing input: memory CD4+ T cells from blood. CDR3 in DNA: TGCGCCAGCAGACAGGGGGTTGACGCTGGAAACACCATATATTTT. Amino acids: CASRQGVDAGNTIYF.